Listed below are T cell receptor beta chains from one sample, sequenced in a study of blood T cells in healthy people across ages. TCRdb ran MiXCR on the 5' RACE reads and lists one entry per CDR3 protein. The data contain almost 1 million distinct CDR3 sequences, approximately 50% of them singletons. The sequenced material came from blood. The receptors come from a woman aged 55-70 years in good health. The CDR3 runs from the conserved cysteine through the conserved F or W. Clone size, where shown, is once, few, many, or a class for clones that have expanded.

j_gene: TRBJ2-7
v_gene: TRBV28
abundance: NA
CDR3aa: CASSFTPSSYEQYF

j_gene: TRBJ1-5
v_gene: TRBV2
abundance: few
CDR3aa: CASSEGHGTIQPQHF

j_gene: TRBJ2-1
v_gene: TRBV6-2/TRBV6-3
abundance: NA
CDR3aa: CASSYSGTSTYNEQFF

j_gene: TRBJ2-7
v_gene: TRBV6-2/TRBV6-3
abundance: NA
CDR3aa: CASSSRTGTSFTYEQYF

j_gene: NA
v_gene: TRBV14
abundance: NA
CDR3aa: CASSPPLRLPEQYF

j_gene: TRBJ2-7
v_gene: TRBV11-2
abundance: NA
CDR3aa: CASSLRRTDDYEQYF

j_gene: TRBJ2-6
v_gene: TRBV30
abundance: NA
CDR3aa: CAWSVLGGSGANVLTF

j_gene: NA
v_gene: TRBV7-7
abundance: NA
CDR3aa: CASSLGGSSGETQYF

j_gene: TRBJ2-7
v_gene: TRBV5-1
abundance: NA
CDR3aa: CASSLVIAGSYEQYF

j_gene: TRBJ1-2
v_gene: TRBV20-1
abundance: few
CDR3aa: CSGGERIYGYTF

j_gene: TRBJ2-4
v_gene: TRBV20-1
abundance: few
CDR3aa: CSASVTTGGQYF

j_gene: TRBJ2-5
v_gene: TRBV6-1
abundance: NA
CDR3aa: CASREPGQGRQETQYF

j_gene: TRBJ2-7
v_gene: TRBV7-2
abundance: NA
CDR3aa: CASSGSAGFYEQYF

j_gene: TRBJ1-5
v_gene: TRBV7-2
abundance: NA
CDR3aa: CASSFGRSSNQPQHF

j_gene: TRBJ2-7
v_gene: TRBV12-3/TRBV12-4
abundance: few
CDR3aa: CASSSEVPSYEQYF

j_gene: TRBJ2-7
v_gene: TRBV5-1
abundance: NA
CDR3aa: CASKEGSASGNYEQYF

j_gene: TRBJ2-3
v_gene: TRBV28
abundance: NA
CDR3aa: CASTRTGVKTDTQYF

j_gene: TRBJ2-7
v_gene: TRBV25-1
abundance: few
CDR3aa: CASSEVGTGTYEQYF

j_gene: TRBJ2-5
v_gene: TRBV20-1
abundance: NA
CDR3aa: CSARDPTSQVTWQYF

j_gene: TRBJ1-2
v_gene: TRBV20-1
abundance: NA
CDR3aa: CSGDISEANYGYTF

j_gene: TRBJ2-7
v_gene: TRBV29-1
abundance: NA
CDR3aa: CSVDGGTALEQYF

j_gene: TRBJ1-2
v_gene: TRBV29-1
abundance: NA
CDR3aa: CSARQGEGYTF

j_gene: TRBJ2-7
v_gene: TRBV3-1
abundance: many
CDR3aa: CASSHLGYEQYF

j_gene: TRBJ2-1
v_gene: TRBV28
abundance: NA
CDR3aa: CASGPGLANYNEQFF

j_gene: TRBJ2-5
v_gene: TRBV29-1
abundance: NA
CDR3aa: CSAGTDQETQYF

j_gene: TRBJ2-1
v_gene: TRBV7-8
abundance: NA
CDR3aa: CASSWDRDGEQFF

j_gene: TRBJ2-7
v_gene: TRBV9
abundance: few
CDR3aa: CASSHSWTGTYEQYF

j_gene: TRBJ1-2
v_gene: TRBV24-1
abundance: NA
CDR3aa: CATRESLGGYTF